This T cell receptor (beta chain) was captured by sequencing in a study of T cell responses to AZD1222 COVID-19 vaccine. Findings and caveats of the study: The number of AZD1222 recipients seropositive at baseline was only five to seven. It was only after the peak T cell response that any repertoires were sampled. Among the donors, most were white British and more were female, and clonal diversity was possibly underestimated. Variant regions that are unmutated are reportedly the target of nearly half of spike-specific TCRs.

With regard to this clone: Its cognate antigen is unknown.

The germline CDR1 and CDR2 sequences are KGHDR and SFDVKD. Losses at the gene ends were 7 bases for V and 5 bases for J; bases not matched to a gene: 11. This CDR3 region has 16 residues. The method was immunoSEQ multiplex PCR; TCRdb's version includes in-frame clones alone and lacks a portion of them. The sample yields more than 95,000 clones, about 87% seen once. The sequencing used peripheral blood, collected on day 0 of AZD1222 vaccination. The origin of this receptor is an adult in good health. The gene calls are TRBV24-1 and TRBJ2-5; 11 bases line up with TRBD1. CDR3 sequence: CATRIMGTGGLETQYF. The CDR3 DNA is TGTGCCACCAGGATAATGGGGACAGGGGGGTTGGAGACCCAGTACTTC.